This TCR beta chain was profiled in a study of blood T cell repertoires in COVID-19. Study at large: Researchers got acute and convalescent COVID-19 samples from the United States, Italy and Spain. The analysed material was cDNA or gDNA that came from T cells, B-cell-depleted T cells, or PBMCs.

CDR3 size: 15 residues. From germline, CDR1 is MNHEY and CDR2 SVGAGI. Unmatched junction bases numbered 3, after V lost 2 bases and J lost 0 bases. Methods used by the authors: Amplification of reference gene primers provided the estimated nucleated cell counts. Libraries were prepared by immunoSEQ multiplex PCR; TCRdb keeps only in-frame clonotypes and omits some of them. That table is the source of V, J and clone size, and D and trimming were worked out from the DNA. The profile shows around 50,000 clones, roughly 89% of them singletons. The receptor was isolated from a man aged 65 to 79 with active COVID-19. The chain links TRBV6-5 to TRBJ1-2; 7 bases line up with TRBD1. Material for sequencing was peripheral blood. CDR3 amino acids: CASSYLDRANYGYTF. The CDR3 nucleotides are TGTGCCAGCAGTTACCTCGACAGGGCTAACTATGGCTACACCTTC.